This note documents a single TCR beta chain sequence. The table came from immunoSEQ multiplex PCR; TCRdb's copy has only in-frame clones and leaves some out. The table shows roughly 80,000 clones, with around 91% occurring only once. This specimen comes from a study of brain T cells in children with intractable seizures. Germline values: CDR1 MGHRA, CDR2 YSYEKL. V was clipped by 4 bases and J by 9 bases; unmatched bases: 7. CDR3 size: 15 residues. Only cases whose brain tissue showed the highest T cell transcript signatures were sequenced. The chain joins TRBV4-1 to TRBJ2-1; 12 bases fit TRBD2. The sequence derives from a girl aged 2 to 10 with Rasmussen encephalitis and intractable seizures. Sequences were derived from peripheral blood, sampled at surgery. This CDR3 reads CASSPTLTSGGEQFF. The DNA for the CDR3 is TGCGCCAGCAGCCCGACCCTGACTAGCGGGGGTGAGCAGTTCTTC.